One and the same sample provided the 14 T cell receptor beta chains below, sequenced in a study of T cell changes during pregnancy in multiple sclerosis (dated by TCRdb to the late 2010s). The method behind the library was the immunoSEQ multiplex PCR assay. Entries here come from immuneACCESS through TCRdb and include only in-frame sequences with V and J called. Some clones fail to appear in such tables; in the studies checked, an unresolved V gene covers under half of the shortfall, and the cause of the remainder is unknown. Across this sample there are under 40,000 clones, with approximately 93% seen only once. About 8.5% of the sample comes from the top ten. The input for sequencing was CD8+ T cells from peripheral blood mononuclear cells, taken in the third trimester of pregnancy. These receptor sequences come from a female donor with multiple sclerosis, enrolled in a pregnancy study.

On this clone itself: Other nucleotide sequences from this sample produce the same CDR3. The chain carries TRBV7-3 and TRBJ2-3, with 7 nucleotides matching TRBD2. V lost 0 bases and J lost 3; bases outside the gene matches: 3. The CDR3 has 15 residues. Germline V gives CDR1 SGHTA, CDR2 FQGTGA. CDR3 bases: TGTGCCAGCAGCTTAACGAGCGGGGAGACAGATACGCAGTATTTT. Translation: CASSLTSGETDTQYF.

This sequence joins TRBV5-4 and TRBJ2-3; 9 nucleotides line up with TRBD2. The CDR3 sequence is 17 residues long. V gave up 2 bases and J gave up 2 bases; unmatched junction bases: 9. Germline CDR1 and CDR2: SGHNT and YYREEE (reference sequence). The CDR3 sequence is CASSFPLAGELTDTQYF. The CDR3 DNA reads TGTGCCAGCAGCTTCCCGTTAGCGGGGGAGCTCACAGATACGCAGTATTTT.

This chain's CDR3 is CSVVWEAGFQETQYF. CDR3 sequence (DNA): TGCAGCGTTGTCTGGGAGGCAGGGTTCCAAGAGACCCAGTACTTC. The rearrangement joins TRBV29-1 to TRBJ2-5, with D possibly matching TRBD2 (6 bases). Germline assignment: CDR1 SQVTM and CDR2 ANQGSEA. Trimming took off 4 bases at V and 1 base at J, with 16 bases between the two ends. This CDR3 contains 15 residues.

The chain is built from TRBV5-4 and TRBJ2-4; a weak D match, TRBD1 (5 bases). Germline V lookup: CDR1 SGHNT, CDR2 YYREEE (reference sequence). V lost 1 base and J 7 bases, leaving 9 bases between the germline ends. The CDR3 length is 13 residues. CDR3 protein: CASSLRGRNIQYF. CDR3 in DNA: TGTGCCAGCAGCTTGAGGGGCAGGAACATTCAGTACTTC.

The genes are TRBV18 and TRBJ1-6; 8 bases are a match to TRBD1. Trimming at V came to 4 bases and at J to 8 bases, leaving 13 bases not matched to a gene. CDR1 KGHSH and CDR2 LQKENI come from the germline V gene. There are 17 residues in the CDR3. In DNA, the CDR3 is TGTGCCAGCTCACTACGTGGACAGGGAGAAATTGATTCACCCCTCCACTTT. Its translation: CASSLRGQGEIDSPLHF. The full variable domain, in which reference TRBV18 and TRBJ1-6 provide the parts outside the CDR3, is NAGVMQNPRHLVRRRGQEARLRCSPMKGHSHVYWYRQLPEEGLKFMVYLQKENIIDESGMPKERFSAEFPKEGPSILRIQQVVRGDSAAYFCASSLRGQGEIDSPLHFGNGTRLTVT.

This chain links TRBV7-9 with TRBJ2-7; 7 bases map to TRBD2. Germline values: CDR1 SEHNR, CDR2 FQNEAQ (reference sequence). Trimming at V came to 5 bases and at J to 4 bases, leaving 2 bases not matched to a gene. There are 12 residues in the CDR3. CDR3 nucleotides: TGTGCCAGCAGCCCGCGGGAGTACGAGCAGTACTTC. It specifies CASSPREYEQYF.

The rearrangement links TRBV9 to TRBJ2-1; 11 bases map to TRBD2. This CDR3 region has 16 residues. V dropped 0 bases and J dropped 4; count of bases not matched to a gene: 3. Germline V lookup: CDR1 SGDLS, CDR2 YYNGEE. The CDR3 loop reads CASSVASGGMYNEQFF. The CDR3 DNA sequence: TGTGCCAGCAGCGTAGCTAGCGGGGGGATGTACAATGAGCAGTTCTTC.

The chain has TRBV11-2 and TRBJ1-4; no reliable D call. The V gene's germline CDR1 is SGHAT and CDR2 FQNNGV. V was shortened by 5 bases and J by 8 bases, with 18 bases between the two germline ends. The CDR3 contains 15 residues. The DNA for the CDR3 is TGTGCCAGCAGCCCCCGGGTTGGGTTCGGGGAAAAACTGTTTTTT. Amino acids: CASSPRVGFGEKLFF.

This chain uses TRBV13 with TRBJ1-2, with 7 bases matching TRBD1. This CDR3 spans 14 amino acids. The trim removed 1 base at V and 4 bases at J, leaving 3 bases unmatched. Per germline, CDR1 PRHDT and CDR2 FYEKMQ (reference sequence). CDR3 sequence reads: CASSLEGASYGYTF. CDR3 nucleotides: TGTGCCAGCAGCTTAGAGGGGGCCTCCTATGGCTACACCTTC.

J is TRBJ1-1 and V is TRBV2; 9 nucleotides agree with TRBD1. There are 10 residues in the CDR3. V lost 6 bases, J lost 12 bases, and 2 bases stayed unmatched. From germline, CDR1 is SNHLY and CDR2 FYNNEI. The CDR3 nucleotides are TGTGCCAGCAGGGGACAGGGACCTTTCTTT. This sequence encodes CASRGQGPFF.

This clone is a singleton in its sample. V and J are TRBV13 and TRBJ2-7; 8 positions match TRBD2. Germline CDR1 reads PRHDT; CDR2 reads FYEKMQ (reference sequence). The CDR3 has 14 amino acids. Unmatched junction bases numbered 4, after V lost 5 bases and J lost 1 base. Here the CDR3 DNA reads TGTGCCAGCAGCGCCCGGGAGGGGTCCTACGAGCAGTACTTC. It is translated as CASSAREGSYEQYF.

The CDR3 region is CAGWAGAPKETQYF. The CDR3 DNA follows: TGCGCCGGATGGGCGGGGGCCCCTAAAGAGACCCAGTACTTC. This chain joins TRBV10-2 and TRBJ2-5, with a possible D match to TRBD2 (7 bases). Between the trimmed V and J ends, which lost 11 bases and 3 bases, there was a span of 19 bases. CDR1 and CDR2 (germline): WSHSY, SAAADI. The CDR3 has 14 residues.

The J gene is TRBJ2-7, the V gene TRBV11-3; no clear D gene. The CDR3 extends over 13 amino acids. V lost 4 bases and J lost 3, with 10 bases in between. Germline-derived CDR1 and CDR2 are SGHNT and YENEEA. This CDR3 reads CASSYYRGYEQYF. As DNA, the CDR3 is TGTGCCAGCAGCTACTACCGCGGCTACGAGCAGTACTTC.

The rearrangement links TRBV10-1 to TRBJ2-5; 9 bases align to TRBD1. The CDR3 runs 16 residues. After removal of 5 bases from V and 5 bases from J, the junction contained 12 bases not matched to a gene. Germline V gene data show CDR1 as WNHNN and CDR2 as SYGVQD (reference sequence). This chain's CDR3 is CASSKGQGGGRETQYF. CDR3 in DNA: TGCGCCAGCAGTAAGGGACAGGGAGGGGGAAGGGAGACCCAGTACTTC.